Presented here are 19 T cell receptor beta chains from one specimen sequenced in a study of blood T cell repertoires in COVID-19. Sequencing used immunoSEQ multiplex PCR; TCRdb keeps in-frame clones, though not all of them. The sample consists of 100,000 to 120,000 clones, about four fifths of them appearing once. The material sequenced was peripheral blood. Every receptor here comes from an older woman with acute or convalescent COVID-19.

This clone appeared once. The CDR3 nucleotides read TGTGCCAGTAGTATTGGAGGGACAGGGGTTGGAGCTTTCTTT. Translation: CASSIGGTGVGAFF. The chain carries TRBV19 and TRBJ1-1; 10 bases agree with TRBD1. The CDR3 covers 14 residues. Germline-derived CDR1 and CDR2 are LNHDA and SQIVND (reference sequence). V gave up 3 bases and J gave up 10 bases; unmatched junction bases: 8.

As to this clone: The same CDR3 is also encoded by other DNA sequences in this sample. This chain joins TRBV5-1 and TRBJ2-5; TRBD2 agrees at 7 bases. The V and J ends lost 2 bases and 5 bases, in that order; junction bases with no gene match: 6. The CDR3 extends over 14 amino acids. Germline V gene data show CDR1 as SGHRS and CDR2 as YFSETQ. In DNA, the CDR3 is TGCGCCAGCAGCTTCGGATTGCGGGGGGAGACCCAGTACTTC. Translating gives CASSFGLRGETQYF. The variable domain in full, completed from reference TRBV5-1 and TRBJ2-5, reads KAGVTQTPRYLIKTRGQQVTLSCSPISGHRSVSWYQQTPGQGLQFLFEYFSETQRNKGNFPGRFSGRQFSNSRSEMNVSTLELGDSALYLCASSFGLRGETQYFGPGTRLLVL.

The chain combines TRBV3-1 (or the pseudogene TRBV3-2) with TRBJ2-5, with TRBD2 identical over 11 bases. Germline lookup yields CDR1 LGHDT and CDR2 YNNKEL (reference sequence). V gave up 5 bases and J gave up 12 bases; unmatched junction bases: 8. The CDR3 runs to 13 residues. The CDR3 DNA reads as TGTGCCAGCAGCAGTGGTAGCGGGGGGGCAGAGTACTTC. Its protein product is CASSSGSGGAEYF.

This clone was observed a handful of times. The V gene is TRBV28, the J gene TRBJ1-2; 7 bases fit TRBD1. After removal of 10 bases from V and 5 bases from J, the junction contained 7 bases not matched to a gene. Germline assignment: CDR1 MDHEN and CDR2 SYDVKM. There are 12 residues in the CDR3. The CDR3 DNA follows: TGTGCCACGACAACAGGGGATTATGGCTACACCTTC. This gives the protein CATTTGDYGYTF.

The genes are TRBV4-1 and TRBJ1-1; D unresolved. This CDR3 comprises 15 residues. Germline CDR1 reads MGHRA; CDR2 reads YSYEKL. V lost 1 base and J 3 bases, leaving 12 bases between the germline ends. The CDR3 nucleotides read TGCGCCAGCAGCCAAGTTGTCTCCCCCGACACTGAAGCTTTCTTT. Protein product: CASSQVVSPDTEAFF.

The chain combines TRBV7-8 with TRBJ2-5; 7 bases match TRBD1. This CDR3 is 13 amino acids long. Germline lookup yields CDR1 SGHVS and CDR2 FQNEAQ. With 3 bases clipped from V and 2 bases from J, the junction kept 0 bases outside the gene matches. CDR3 DNA: TGTGCCAGCAGCTTGGGACAGCAAGAGACCCAGTACTTC. Translation gives CASSLGQQETQYF.

This rearrangement joins TRBV2 to TRBJ2-7, with 7 bases identical to TRBD2. Germline V gives CDR1 SNHLY, CDR2 FYNNEI. With 6 bases clipped from V and 4 bases from J, the junction kept 9 bases outside the gene matches. The CDR3 length is 14 residues. CDR3 coding DNA: TGTGCCAGCAGCACACCGGGACTACAATACGAGCAGTACTTC. This codes for CASSTPGLQYEQYF. Full variable domain (outside the CDR3, taken from reference TRBV2 and TRBJ2-7): EPEVTQTPSHQVTQMGQEVILRCVPISNHLYFYWYRQILGQKVEFLVSFYNNEISEKSEIFDDQFSVERPDGSNFTLKIRSTKLEDSAMYFCASSTPGLQYEQYFGPGTRLTVT.

V and J are TRBV30 and TRBJ2-3; D might be TRBD1 (5 bases). In germline, CDR1 is GTSNPN, CDR2 SVGIG (reference sequence). Trimming took 3 bases from V and 1 from J, leaving 8 bases between them. The CDR3 contains 13 residues. CDR3 DNA sequence: TGTGCCTGGAGACCGACAGGCACAGATACGCAGTATTTT. This codes for CAWRPTGTDTQYF.

The V gene is TRBV12-3 or TRBV12-4, the J gene TRBJ2-1; D perhaps matches TRBD1 (6 bases). The CDR3 runs to 13 residues. V was shortened by 5 bases and J by 3 bases, with 8 bases between the two germline ends. This CDR3 is CASSLDSYNEQFF. As DNA, the CDR3 is TGTGCCAGCAGTCTGGACAGCTACAATGAGCAGTTCTTC.

This chain joins TRBV4-1 and TRBJ1-5; 9 positions match TRBD1. The CDR3 extends over 15 amino acids. Per the germline V gene, CDR1 is MGHRA and CDR2 is YSYEKL. V lost 5 bases to trimming and J lost 4 bases; unmatched junction nucleotides: 6. In DNA, the CDR3 is TGCGCCAGCAGCGGTACAGGGGGCGGGAATCAGCCCCAGCATTTT. Amino acid sequence: CASSGTGGGNQPQHF.

The rearrangement joins TRBV2 to TRBJ1-2, with 8 bases identical to TRBD1. This CDR3 comprises 16 residues. The germline V gene has CDR1 SNHLY and CDR2 FYNNEI. The trim removed 8 bases at V and 3 bases at J, leaving 14 bases unmatched. The CDR3 DNA reads as TGTGCCAGCCAAGGGACAGGCCGCACGGGGGACTATGGCTACACCTTC. Residues: CASQGTGRTGDYGYTF.

The J gene is TRBJ1-6, the V gene TRBV19; the match to TRBD1 covers 8 bases. From germline, CDR1 is LNHDA and CDR2 SQIVND (reference sequence). The length of the CDR3 is 15 residues. The trim removed 3 bases at V and 10 bases at J, leaving 8 bases unmatched. The CDR3 DNA reads TGTGCCAGTAGTATCACCGGGACAGGACTCTCACCCCTCCACTTT. Its protein product is CASSITGTGLSPLHF.

The chain joins TRBV6-2 or TRBV6-3 to TRBJ1-4; 7 nucleotides align to TRBD1. The CDR3 runs 14 residues. V gave up 5 bases and J gave up 8 bases; unmatched junction bases: 8. Germline lookup yields CDR1 MNHEY and CDR2 SVGEGT. The CDR3 coding sequence is TGTGCCAGCAGTCTTACAGGGGAGAAGGAAAAACTGTTTTTT. This gives the protein CASSLTGEKEKLFF.

This clone appeared a single time. In DNA, the CDR3 is TGTGCCACCGGGACAGGGGGCGGACAGCCCCAGCATTTT. It codes for CATGTGGGQPQHF. The rearrangement joins TRBV2 to TRBJ1-5, with 12 bases lining up with TRBD1. The CDR3 consists of 13 residues. Looked up from germline, CDR1 is SNHLY and CDR2 is FYNNEI. V shed 10 bases, J shed 7 bases, and the junction held 5 bases outside the gene matches.

This clone was seen a few times. The chain has TRBV6-2 or TRBV6-3 and TRBJ1-1; 7 bases are a match to TRBD1. CDR3 size: 16 residues. Germline V lookup: CDR1 MNHEY, CDR2 SVGEGT. After removal of 0 bases from V and 1 base from J, the junction contained 5 bases not matched to a gene. The CDR3 loop is CASSYSKRQGNTEAFF. CDR3 DNA: TGTGCCAGCAGTTACTCGAAAAGACAGGGGAACACTGAAGCTTTCTTT.

The chain uses TRBV29-1 and TRBJ1-3, with 7 bases identical to TRBD1. The CDR3 covers 15 residues. J gave up 8 bases and V 1 base, and 11 bases lay outside the gene matches. CDR1 is SQVTM, CDR2 ANQGSEA, per germline. The DNA of the CDR3 is TGCAGCGTTGAAGGGGCCCGGGACAGTCCAGACACCATATATTTT. Residues: CSVEGARDSPDTIYF.

V gene TRBV7-2 combines with J gene TRBJ2-7, with D possibly matching TRBD2 (5 bases). Germline V gives CDR1 SGHTA, CDR2 FQGNSA. Trimming removed 6 bases at V and 3 bases at J, with 15 bases between. The CDR3 is 14 residues long. DNA for the CDR3: TGTGCCAGCAGGCCGGCGTCCAGCGGCTACGAGCAGTACTTC. Encoded protein: CASRPASSGYEQYF.

Of note for this clone: Other DNA sequences within the sample encode an identical CDR3. The rearrangement joins TRBV19 to TRBJ2-7, with D possibly being TRBD2 (6 bases). This CDR3 comprises 14 residues. Trimming took off 1 base at V and 4 bases at J, with 11 bases between the two ends. Germline CDR1 and CDR2: LNHDA and SQIVND (reference sequence). The CDR3 region is CASSIGRGPYEQYF. Written as DNA, the CDR3 is TGTGCCAGTAGTATAGGGAGGGGTCCGTACGAGCAGTACTTC.

The chain combines TRBV23-1 with TRBJ2-7; weak D call: TRBD1 (5 bases). TRBV23-1 qualifies as an ORF whose function is uncertain. The CDR3 loop spans 15 amino acids. Trimming stripped 6 bases from V and 3 bases from J, with 18 bases between. This chain's CDR3 is CASRLCRAGYYEQYF. CDR3 DNA sequence: TGCGCCAGCAGACTCTGTAGGGCAGGGTACTACGAGCAGTACTTC.